The 26 T cell receptor beta chains in this list originate from one sample, sequenced in a study of CD4+ T cells in melanoma. Sequencing used immunoSEQ multiplex PCR; TCRdb keeps in-frame clones, though not all of them. Of some 9,900 clones detected, around two thirds appear once; the ten largest clones hold approximately 22%. The material sequenced was tumor tissue. These receptors all stem from a human donor with melanoma.

This clone is deemed medium-sized. The CDR3 spells CASSLGYRDAGELFF. CDR3 in DNA: TGTGCCAGCAGCTTAGGCTACCGAGACGCCGGGGAGCTGTTTTTT. The J gene is TRBJ2-2, the V gene TRBV7-6, with D unclear. CDR1 is SGHVS, CDR2 FNYEAQ, per germline. V was clipped by 1 base and J by 6 bases, with 12 bases between them. This CDR3 contains 15 residues.

This clone showed up just a few times. V usage is TRBV7-6 and J usage is TRBJ2-7; D might be TRBD2 (6 bases). The CDR3 totals 15 residues. Per germline, CDR1 SGHVS and CDR2 FNYEAQ. Trimming stripped 1 base from V and 3 bases from J, with 13 bases between. CDR3 protein: CASSLEASAGYEQYF. The CDR3 coding sequence is TGTGCCAGCAGCTTAGAGGCTAGCGCAGGCTACGAGCAGTACTTC.

This rearrangement joins TRBV9 to TRBJ1-3; no definite D call. Germline CDR1 is SGDLS and CDR2 is YYNGEE. The CDR3 spans 13 residues. V was trimmed by 7 bases and J by 4 bases, leaving 12 bases between them. CDR3 nucleotides: TGTGCCAGCTTCCGTCTGGGGGGAAACACCATATATTTT. Encoded protein: CASFRLGGNTIYF.

A few counts support this clone. The rearrangement uses TRBV18 and TRBJ1-4; unclear D gene. This CDR3 spans 14 amino acids. Germline values: CDR1 KGHSH, CDR2 LQKENI. V gave up 5 bases and J gave up 10 bases, with 17 bases separating them. The CDR3 DNA follows: TGTGCCAGCTCATTCTCGGGTAGGGAAGGAAAACTGTTTTTT. As protein: CASSFSGREGKLFF.

This clone was counted a few times. The V call is TRBV11-2, the J call TRBJ2-3, with no clear D. Trimming shortened V by 5 bases and J by 4 bases, and 13 bases separated the two germline ends. Germline V gene lookup returns CDR1 SGHAT and CDR2 FQNNGV. This CDR3 has 14 residues. The CDR3 is CASSPGPAADTQYF. CDR3 DNA sequence: TGTGCCAGCAGCCCCGGACCGGCTGCAGATACGCAGTATTTT.

The chain links TRBV7-9 to TRBJ1-3; D gene uncertain. V dropped 10 bases and J dropped 4 bases, with 14 bases sitting between them. This CDR3 is 13 amino acids long. Germline CDR1 SEHNR, CDR2 FQNEAQ (reference sequence). DNA of the CDR3: TGTGCCAACAGAGGGCTCTCCGGAAACACCATATATTTT. Its translation: CANRGLSGNTIYF.

The chain uses TRBV6-1 and TRBJ2-1; no definite D call. V lost 3 bases to trimming and J lost 8 bases, with 8 bases between them. Per the germline V gene, CDR1 is MNHNS and CDR2 is SASEGT. This CDR3 comprises 12 residues. The CDR3 DNA reads TGTGCCAGCAGTGATCTGGGCCATGAGCAGTTCTTC. It is translated as CASSDLGHEQFF.

This clone occurred once. The V gene is TRBV7-9, the J gene TRBJ2-7; tentatively, D is TRBD2 (5 bases). Germline lookup yields CDR1 SEHNR and CDR2 FQNEAQ (reference sequence). The CDR3 sequence is 14 residues long. Trimming cost V 3 bases and J 2 bases, with 11 bases left between them. The CDR3 coding sequence is TGTGCCAGCAGCTTCTCGGGATCTCCCTACGAGCAGTACTTC. This translates into CASSFSGSPYEQYF. Full variable domain (rest looked up from reference TRBV7-9 and TRBJ2-7): DTGVSQNPRHKITKRGQNVTFRCDPISEHNRLYWYRQTLGQGPEFLTYFQNEAQLEKSRLLSDRFSAERPKGSFSTLEIQRTEQGDSAMYLCASSFSGSPYEQYFGPGTRLTVT.

This clone showed up just a few times. CDR3: CASRWEGDTEAFF. The CDR3 nucleotides are TGTGCCAGCAGGTGGGAGGGGGACACTGAAGCTTTCTTT. This rearrangement joins TRBV6-5 to TRBJ1-1; possibly TRBD1 for D (6 bases). V dropped 6 bases and J dropped 3 bases, with 11 bases sitting between them. The CDR3 has 13 residues. CDR1 and CDR2 (germline): MNHEY, SVGAGI.

The chain couples TRBV7-6 to TRBJ2-1; 11 bases fit TRBD2. The CDR3 length is 16 residues. The V segment lost 2 bases and the J segment 3 bases; nucleotides outside the gene matches: 3. CDR1 and CDR2 from the germline V gene are SGHVS and FNYEAQ. The CDR3 sequence: CASSLTTSGGYNEQFF. The CDR3 nucleotides read TGTGCCAGCAGCTTAACTACTAGCGGGGGCTACAATGAGCAGTTCTTC.

The chain has TRBV7-3 and TRBJ2-3; no clear D gene. V lost 1 base to trimming and J lost 2 bases, with 4 bases between them. The CDR3 contains 13 residues. Germline V lookup: CDR1 SGHTA, CDR2 FQGTGA. In DNA, the CDR3 is TGTGCCAGCAGCTTAATGGCCACAGATACGCAGTATTTT. Amino acids: CASSLMATDTQYF.

The chain joins TRBV5-4 to TRBJ2-1; D possibly corresponds to TRBD1 (5 bases). The CDR3 length is 15 residues. V was pared by 0 bases and J by 0 bases, with 7 bases between. Germline V gene data show CDR1 as SGHNT and CDR2 as YYREEE (reference sequence). The CDR3: CASSLAGRSYNEQFF. DNA for the CDR3: TGTGCCAGCAGCTTGGCAGGGCGCTCCTACAATGAGCAGTTCTTC. The full variable domain, in which reference TRBV5-4 and TRBJ2-1 provide the parts outside the CDR3, is ETGVTQSPTHLIKTRGQQVTLRCSSQSGHNTVSWYQQALGQGPQFIFQYYREEENGRGNFPPRFSGLQFPNYSSELNVNALELDDSALYLCASSLAGRSYNEQFFGPGTRLTVL.

This chain connects TRBV5-6 to TRBJ2-5; 8 bases agree with TRBD2. The V and J ends lost 6 bases and 5 bases, in that order; junction bases with no gene match: 12. CDR1 is SGHDT, CDR2 YYEEEE, per germline. There are 15 residues in the CDR3. In nucleotides, the CDR3 is TGTGCCAGCACCTCCTCCAGCGGGGGCGGGGAGACCCAGTACTTC. Protein sequence: CASTSSSGGGETQYF.

The chain recombines TRBV6-6 with TRBJ1-5; D may be TRBD1 (5 bases). The germline V gene has CDR1 MNHNY and CDR2 SVGAGI (reference sequence). This CDR3 has 15 residues. The germline V and J ends were trimmed by 6 bases and 0 bases, with 12 bases remaining between them. This CDR3 is CASSRDSYSNQPQHF. CDR3 nucleotide sequence: TGTGCCAGCAGCAGAGACAGTTATAGCAATCAGCCCCAGCATTTT.

The chain recombines TRBV2 with TRBJ1-2, with D uncertain. Germline V gene data show CDR1 as SNHLY and CDR2 as FYNNEI. V lost 2 bases and J 7 bases, leaving 11 bases between the germline ends. The CDR3 totals 13 residues. CDR3 sequence (DNA): TGTGCCAGCAGTGAAACTGGATATAGTGGCTACACCTTC. Protein sequence: CASSETGYSGYTF.

This chain joins TRBV13 and TRBJ2-7; 11 bases map to TRBD1. This CDR3 region has 14 residues. Germline lookup yields CDR1 PRHDT and CDR2 FYEKMQ (reference sequence). V was clipped by 4 bases and J by 6 bases; unmatched bases: 5. This CDR3 reads CASSSSDRGREQYF. The CDR3 DNA reads as TGTGCCAGCAGCTCGTCGGACAGGGGGCGCGAGCAGTACTTC.

The J gene is TRBJ2-7, the V gene TRBV7-3; no definite D call. Trimming shortened V by 3 bases and J by 1 base, and 1 base separated the two germline ends. Germline CDR1 and CDR2: SGHTA and FQGTGA. The CDR3 is 11 amino acids. CDR3 amino acids: CASSFSYEQYF. CDR3 coding DNA: TGTGCCAGCAGCTTTTCCTACGAGCAGTACTTC.

CDR3 in DNA: TGCGCCAGCAGCGCCGGGAGAGGGTCGGGCGGGGAGCTGTTTTTT. The encoded protein is CASSAGRGSGGELFF. This chain joins TRBV5-1 and TRBJ2-2, with a tentative D call TRBD2 (6 bases). The CDR3 spans 15 residues. Trimming took off 4 bases at V and 7 bases at J, with 17 bases between the two ends. Germline CDR1 reads SGHRS; CDR2 reads YFSETQ. Supplemented by reference TRBV5-1 and TRBJ2-2, the full variable domain reads KAGVTQTPRYLIKTRGQQVTLSCSPISGHRSVSWYQQTPGQGLQFLFEYFSETQRNKGNFPGRFSGRQFSNSRSEMNVSTLELGDSALYLCASSAGRGSGGELFFGEGSRLTVL.

Details on this clone: One junction end does not reproduce the germline sequence, and a read error may be involved. This chain joins TRBV30 and TRBJ2-3; possible D gene TRBD2, 6 bases. This CDR3 is 13 amino acids long. Germline CDR1 GTSNPN, CDR2 SVGIG (reference sequence). The DNA of the CDR3 is TGTGCCTGGACGGGGGTTAGCAGAGATACGCAGTATTTT. Protein sequence: CAWTGVSRDTQYF.

This clone was seen a few times. This chain joins TRBV7-9 and TRBJ2-3, with D hard to call. V was cut by 5 bases and J by 4 bases, with 10 bases left in between. This CDR3 has 13 amino acids. The germline V gene encodes CDR1 SEHNR and CDR2 FQNEAQ (reference sequence). The CDR3 coding sequence is TGTGCCAGCAGCCGCGAATTGGCAGATACGCAGTATTTT. Its protein is CASSRELADTQYF.

The J gene is TRBJ1-5, the V gene TRBV27; D might be TRBD1 (5 bases). V lost 6 bases to trimming and J lost 11 bases, with 20 bases between them. Germline V CDR1 and CDR2: MNHEY, SMNVEV (reference sequence). The CDR3 has 14 residues. The CDR3 here is CASSPGLRSLAQHF. DNA of the CDR3: TGTGCCAGCAGCCCGGGACTCCGCTCTTTGGCCCAGCATTTT.

The V and J genes are TRBV5-5 and TRBJ1-1; tentatively, D is TRBD1 (5 bases). V was shortened by 4 bases and J by 1 base, with 11 bases between the two germline ends. Germline CDR1 is SGHKS and CDR2 is YYEKEE (reference sequence). The CDR3 spans 14 residues. The CDR3, as DNA: TGTGCCAGCAGCCCCGGTCAGGGGAACACTGAAGCTTTCTTT. The encoded protein is CASSPGQGNTEAFF. The full variable domain, rest sourced from reference TRBV5-5 and TRBJ1-1, is DAGVTQSPTHLIKTRGQQVTLRCSPISGHKSVSWYQQVLGQGPQFIFQYYEKEERGRGNFPDRFSARQFPNYSSELNVNALLLGDSALYLCASSPGQGNTEAFFGQGTRLTVV.

The gene calls are TRBV2 and TRBJ1-2; D gene ambiguous. The V and J ends lost 3 bases and 1 base respectively, with 9 bases between them. Germline CDR1 is SNHLY and CDR2 is FYNNEI. This CDR3 is 14 amino acids long. The CDR3 is CASSELVSNYGYTF. The CDR3 coding sequence is TGTGCCAGCAGTGAGCTCGTCAGTAACTATGGCTACACCTTC.

A note on this clone: An end of the junction does not agree with germline; a read error may underlie this. The V gene is TRBV6-7, the J gene TRBJ2-4; maybe TRBD1 (5 bases). TRBV6-7 is reported as an ORF; its role is uncertain. This CDR3 has 10 residues. The CDR3 reads CARVSGSGHF. In DNA form, the CDR3 reads TGTGCCAGAGTCTCGGGTTCAGGGCACTTC.

The V call is TRBV12-5, the J call TRBJ2-7; D perhaps matches TRBD2 (5 bases). This CDR3 has 11 amino acids. V dropped 6 bases and J dropped 11 bases, with 14 bases sitting between them. The germline V gene has CDR1 LGHNT and CDR2 FRNRAP. The CDR3 region is CASGPRVEEYF. The CDR3 region has the DNA TGTGCTAGTGGCCCTAGGGTGGAGGAGTACTTC.

This rearrangement joins TRBV11-2 to TRBJ2-7; D not resolved. CDR1 and CDR2 from the germline V gene are SGHAT and FQNNGV. Trimming left V 8 bases short and J 2 bases short, with 16 bases between. The length of the CDR3 is 14 residues. CDR3 DNA sequence: TGTGCCAGCGGGTGGGCCGAGAGCCCCTACGAGCAGTACTTC. Amino acids: CASGWAESPYEQYF.